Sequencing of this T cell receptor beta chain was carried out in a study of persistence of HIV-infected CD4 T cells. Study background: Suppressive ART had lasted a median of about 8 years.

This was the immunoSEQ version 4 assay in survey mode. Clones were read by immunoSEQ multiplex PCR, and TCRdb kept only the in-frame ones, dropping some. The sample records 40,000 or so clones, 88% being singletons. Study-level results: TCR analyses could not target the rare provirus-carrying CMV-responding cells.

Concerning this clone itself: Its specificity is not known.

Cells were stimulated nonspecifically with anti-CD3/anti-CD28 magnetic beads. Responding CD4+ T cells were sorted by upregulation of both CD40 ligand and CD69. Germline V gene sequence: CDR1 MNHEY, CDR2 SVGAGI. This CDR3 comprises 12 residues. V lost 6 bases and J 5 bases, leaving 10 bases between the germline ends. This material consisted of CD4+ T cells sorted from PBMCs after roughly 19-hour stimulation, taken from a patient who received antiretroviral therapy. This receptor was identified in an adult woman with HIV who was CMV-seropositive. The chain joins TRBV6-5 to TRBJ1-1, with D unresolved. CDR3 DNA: TGTGCCAGCAGCTTACCGGGGACTGAAGCTTTCTTT. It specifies CASSLPGTEAFF.